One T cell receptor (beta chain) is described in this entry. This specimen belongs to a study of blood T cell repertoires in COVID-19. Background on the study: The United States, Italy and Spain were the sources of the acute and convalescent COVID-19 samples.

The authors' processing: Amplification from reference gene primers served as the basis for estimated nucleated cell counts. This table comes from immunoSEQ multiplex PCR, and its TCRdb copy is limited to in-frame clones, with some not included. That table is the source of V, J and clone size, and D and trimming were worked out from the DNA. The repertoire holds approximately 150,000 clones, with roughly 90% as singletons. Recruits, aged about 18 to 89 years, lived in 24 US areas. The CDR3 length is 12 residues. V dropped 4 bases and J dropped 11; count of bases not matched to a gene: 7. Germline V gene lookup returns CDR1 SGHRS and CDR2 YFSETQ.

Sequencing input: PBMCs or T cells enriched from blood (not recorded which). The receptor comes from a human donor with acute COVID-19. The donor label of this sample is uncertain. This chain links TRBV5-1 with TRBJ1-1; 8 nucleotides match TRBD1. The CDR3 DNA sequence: TGCGCCAGCAGCCTTGGACAGGGCCCCGCTTTCTTT. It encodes CASSLGQGPAFF. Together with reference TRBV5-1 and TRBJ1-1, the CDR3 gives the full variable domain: KAGVTQTPRYLIKTRGQQVTLSCSPISGHRSVSWYQQTPGQGLQFLFEYFSETQRNKGNFPGRFSGRQFSNSRSEMNVSTLELGDSALYLCASSLGQGPAFFGQGTRLTVV.